One T cell receptor beta chain is described in this entry. This entry comes from a study of blood T cell repertoires in COVID-19. Study details: Sites in the United States, Italy and Spain provided acute and convalescent COVID-19 samples. Sources were T cells, B-cell-depleted T cells, or PBMCs; the material itself was cDNA or gDNA.

This CDR3 is built from 14 residues. Germline V gene data show CDR1 as SGHRS and CDR2 as YFSETQ. The V segment lost 4 bases and the J segment 1 base; nucleotides outside the gene matches: 2. In the authors' methods: The assay estimated nucleated cells by amplifying reference gene primers. Assay used: immunoSEQ multiplex PCR; TCRdb lists only in-frame clones, some missing. D and trimming come from the DNA, and the V and J calls and clone size come from that table. Among 90,000 to 130,000 clones, over 65% were seen once, and the ten largest hold about 4.1%. The sequencing sample was made of peripheral blood. The receptor was derived from a woman older than 75 with acute or convalescent COVID-19. The V gene is TRBV5-1, the J gene TRBJ2-5; 9 bases map to TRBD1. The CDR3 loop reads CASSVDRGQETQYF. In DNA form, the CDR3 reads TGCGCCAGCAGCGTGGACAGGGGCCAAGAGACCCAGTACTTC. Supplemented by reference TRBV5-1 and TRBJ2-5, the full variable domain reads KAGVTQTPRYLIKTRGQQVTLSCSPISGHRSVSWYQQTPGQGLQFLFEYFSETQRNKGNFPGRFSGRQFSNSRSEMNVSTLELGDSALYLCASSVDRGQETQYFGPGTRLLVL.